This T cell receptor (beta chain) comes out of a study of blood T cell repertoires in COVID-19. Whole-study context: The United States, Italy and Spain provided the acute and convalescent COVID-19 samples. Sample material is recorded as cDNA or gDNA derived from T cells, B-cell-depleted T cells, or PBMCs.

This clone was observed once. The junction shows a germline mismatch at one end, possibly a read error. Per germline, CDR1 SSHAT and CDR2 FNYEAQ (reference sequence). This CDR3 comprises 15 residues. Profiled with immunoSEQ multiplex PCR; TCRdb holds only in-frame clones, not every one. Among 50,000 or so clones listed, roughly 90% were seen once. Sequences were obtained from peripheral blood. This TCR was sampled from a human donor with active COVID-19. The donor label of this sample is uncertain. The chain uses TRBV7-7 and TRBJ2-3, with TRBD1 as a possible D gene (6 bases). The CDR3 spells CASSPTGSSADTQYF. The CDR3, as DNA: TGTGCTAGCAGTCCTACAGGGAGTAGCGCAGATACGCAGTATTTT.